A single sample gave rise to the 30 T cell receptor beta chains below, sequenced in a study of blood T cells in healthy people across ages. A second PCR of roughly 7 to 11 cycles used a sample-barcoded 5' primer and a J-beta primer mix. Each CDR3 protein is one row after TCRdb ran MiXCR on the 5' RACE reads. The sample includes more than 700,000 distinct CDR3 sequences, around half of them seen just once. The sample comprised blood. Source of these receptors: an elderly man in good health.

This clonotype has more than one count but fewer than ten. The V and J genes are TRBV25-1 and TRBJ1-1; D unresolved. CDR1 and CDR2 from the germline V gene are MGHDK and SYGVNS. There are 14 residues in the CDR3. Deletions cut 4 bases from V and 0 bases from J, with 9 bases between. The CDR3 region has the DNA TGTGCCAGCAGTGTTGGTTCCTTGAACACTGAAGCTTTCTTT. Its protein product is CASSVGSLNTEAFF.

The table lists this clonotype with a count of one. The chain is built from TRBV20-1 and TRBJ1-4; D perhaps matches TRBD1 (6 bases). Looked up from germline, CDR1 is DFQATT and CDR2 is SNEGSKA (reference sequence). This CDR3 comprises 13 residues. V was clipped by 6 bases and J by 1 base, with 9 bases between them. CDR3 loop: CSATGLTNEKLFF. DNA for the CDR3: TGCAGTGCAACAGGGTTAACTAATGAAAAACTGTTTTTT.

This clonotype showed up just a few times. The chain has TRBV3-1 and TRBJ2-5; weak D call: TRBD1 (6 bases). V lost 4 bases, J lost 4 bases, and 13 bases lay in between. The CDR3 totals 14 residues. Germline CDR1 LGHDT, CDR2 YNNKEL (reference sequence). The CDR3 spells CASSPLGGGETQYF. The DNA of the CDR3 is TGTGCCAGCAGCCCCCTAGGGGGTGGAGAGACCCAGTACTTC.

The chain is built from TRBV7-9 and TRBJ1-2; D unclear. The CDR3 has 16 residues. The germline V gene encodes CDR1 SEHNR and CDR2 FQNEAQ (reference sequence). Trimming removed 1 base at V and 2 bases at J, with 14 bases between. The CDR3 reads CASSLVGRVENYGYTF. In nucleotides, the CDR3 is TGTGCCAGCAGCTTAGTTGGGAGGGTTGAGAACTATGGCTACACCTTC.

The chain carries TRBV20-1 and TRBJ2-4; 9 bases align to TRBD2. Near its end, the DNA agrees better with TRBJ2-7, so the J call may be wrong. The CDR3 extends over 13 amino acids. Germline CDR1 DFQATT, CDR2 SNEGSKA (reference sequence). Here the CDR3 DNA reads TGCAGTGCTCCCCGGCGGGAGGGGTACGAGCAGTACTTC. Protein product: CSAPRREGYEQYF.

The rearrangement links TRBV29-1 to TRBJ2-2, with 8 bases that match TRBD2. CDR1 is SQVTM, CDR2 ANQGSEA, per germline. The CDR3 is 11 residues long. V gave up 7 bases and J gave up 7 bases; unmatched junction bases: 2. The CDR3 loop reads CSGGGIGELFF. The CDR3 coding sequence is TGCAGCGGCGGGGGGATCGGGGAGCTGTTTTTT.

This clonotype was recorded only once. The rearrangement links TRBV18 to TRBJ1-1, with D possibly TRBD1 on 5 matching bases. V shed 3 bases and J shed 5 bases, with 13 bases lying between them. The CDR3 spans 14 residues. From germline, CDR1 is KGHSH and CDR2 LQKENI. In nucleotides, the CDR3 is TGTGCCAGCTCACCGGTCAGGGTTAATACTGAAGCTTTCTTT. Protein product: CASSPVRVNTEAFF.

The chain joins TRBV9 to TRBJ1-2; a weak D match, TRBD1 (5 bases). The CDR3 loop spans 15 amino acids. Between the trimmed V and J ends, which lost 3 bases and 2 bases, there was a span of 14 bases. Germline CDR1 and CDR2: SGDLS and YYNGEE. The CDR3 nucleotides read TGTGCCAGCAGCGCAAGGGGACGGAGCAACTATGGCTACACCTTC. Translated: CASSARGRSNYGYTF. The full variable domain, completed using reference TRBV9 and TRBJ1-2, is DSGVTQTPKHLITATGQRVTLRCSPRSGDLSVYWYQQSLDQGLQFLIQYYNGEERAKGNILERFSAQQFPDLHSELNLSSLELGDSALYFCASSARGRSNYGYTFGSGTRLTVV.

V usage is TRBV2 and J usage is TRBJ2-1, with D perhaps TRBD2 (6 bases). The CDR3 has 12 residues. Per the germline V gene, CDR1 is SNHLY and CDR2 is FYNNEI. The V end was cut by 6 bases, the J end by 15 bases, with 18 bases between. The CDR3 DNA is TGTGCCAGCAGCTCGCTGGCGGGAAGCTGGTTCTTC. As protein: CASSSLAGSWFF.

J is TRBJ2-7 and V is TRBV11-2; no definite D call. Germline V gives CDR1 SGHAT, CDR2 FQNNGV. This CDR3 has 13 residues. The germline V and J ends were trimmed by 5 bases and 3 bases, with 11 bases remaining between them. The CDR3 DNA reads TGTGCCAGCAGCCAGTCGATCCTCTACGAGCAGTACTTC. Translating gives CASSQSILYEQYF. Combining the CDR3 with reference TRBV11-2 and TRBJ2-7 gives the whole variable domain EAGVAQSPRYKIIEKRQSVAFWCNPISGHATLYWYQQILGQGPKLLIQFQNNGVVDDSQLPKDRFSAERLKGVDSTLKIQPAKLEDSAVYLCASSQSILYEQYFGPGTRLTVT.

The chain recombines TRBV29-1 with TRBJ1-1; the D gene is possibly TRBD1 (6 bases). V was pared by 7 bases and J by 0 bases, with 9 bases between. This CDR3 is built from 12 residues. The germline gives CDR1 SQVTM, CDR2 ANQGSEA. CDR3 nucleotide sequence: TGCAGCGGAGGGGGTATGAACACTGAAGCTTTCTTT. Its protein product is CSGGGMNTEAFF. The full variable domain, rest sourced from reference TRBV29-1 and TRBJ1-1, is SAVISQKPSRDICQRGTSLTIQCQVDSQVTMMFWYRQQPGQSLTLIATANQGSEATYESGFVIDKFPISRPNLTFSTLTVSNMSPEDSSIYLCSGGGMNTEAFFGQGTRLTVV.

V is TRBV27 and J is TRBJ2-5, with 14 bases fitting TRBD2. The CDR3 totals 20 residues. J was trimmed by 5 bases and V by 5 bases; bases with no gene match: 19. The germline gives CDR1 MNHEY, CDR2 SMNVEV (reference sequence). CDR3 amino acids: CASSPILTSGRAGVAETQYF. CDR3 nucleotides: TGTGCCAGCAGTCCAATCCTGACTAGCGGGAGGGCGGGGGTAGCGGAGACCCAGTACTTC.

This chain links TRBV6-5 with TRBJ2-4, with D possibly TRBD1 on 6 matching bases. The J call may be incorrect, as the DNA end agrees better with TRBJ2-7. The length of the CDR3 is 12 residues. The germline V gene encodes CDR1 MNHEY and CDR2 SVGAGI. CDR3 DNA: TGTGCCAGCAGTTTCGGGACACTCGAGCAGTACTTC. Translation: CASSFGTLEQYF.

This rearrangement joins TRBV5-1 to TRBJ2-3; TRBD1 matches at 8 bases. V trimming: 4 bases; J trimming: 3 bases; junction bases outside the gene matches: 7. CDR1 SGHRS and CDR2 YFSETQ come from the germline V gene. The CDR3 runs to 15 residues. The chain's CDR3 is CASSGRQGWTDTQYF. For the CDR3, the DNA is TGCGCCAGCAGCGGGCGACAGGGGTGGACAGATACGCAGTATTTT. The whole variable domain, filled in from reference TRBV5-1 and TRBJ2-3, reads KAGVTQTPRYLIKTRGQQVTLSCSPISGHRSVSWYQQTPGQGLQFLFEYFSETQRNKGNFPGRFSGRQFSNSRSEMNVSTLELGDSALYLCASSGRQGWTDTQYFGPGTRLTVL.

This clonotype has ten or more counts. The chain carries TRBV29-1 and TRBJ2-7; D perhaps matches TRBD2 (7 bases). The germline V gene encodes CDR1 SQVTM and CDR2 ANQGSEA. Trimming took off 0 bases at V and 2 bases at J, with 11 bases between the two ends. The CDR3 is 14 amino acids. The CDR3, as DNA: TGCAGCGTTGAAGATGTAGGGGGGGCCTACGAGCAGTACTTC. Residues: CSVEDVGGAYEQYF.

This clonotype was counted a few times. The chain recombines TRBV29-1 with TRBJ1-4; no clear D gene. V gave up 4 bases and J gave up 2 bases, with 5 bases separating them. This CDR3 contains 12 residues. Germline V lookup: CDR1 SQVTM, CDR2 ANQGSEA. CDR3 sequence reads: CSVGATNEKLFF. As DNA, the CDR3 is TGCAGCGTTGGGGCCACTAATGAAAAACTGTTTTTT.

This clonotype appeared a few times. V gene TRBV12-3 or TRBV12-4 combines with J gene TRBJ1-6; tentative D call: TRBD1 (5 bases). V lost 7 bases and J 4 bases, leaving 11 bases between the germline ends. CDR3 size: 14 residues. CDR3 sequence reads: CASTLQVYNSPLHF. CDR3 bases: TGTGCCAGCACCCTACAGGTTTATAATTCACCCCTCCACTTT.

Of note for this clonotype: One base away lies a much larger clone, so this may be a sequencing read error. V gene TRBV29-1 combines with J gene TRBJ2-7, with 10 bases matching TRBD2. CDR1 is SQVTM and CDR2 is ANQGSEA in the germline V gene. V dropped 2 bases and J dropped 7; count of bases not matched to a gene: 11. This CDR3 comprises 15 residues. The CDR3 DNA reads as TGCAGCGTTGAATTTAGCGGGAGGTATTACAGGGAGCAGTACTTC. This translates into CSVEFSGRYYREQYF.

This clonotype has a count of ten or more. V gene TRBV11-1 combines with J gene TRBJ2-5; tentatively, D is TRBD1 (6 bases). V was pared by 5 bases and J by 2 bases, with 9 bases between. Germline V gene data show CDR1 as SGHAT and CDR2 as FQDESV (reference sequence). The CDR3 runs 13 residues. In DNA, the CDR3 is TGTGCCAGCAGCGTCAGGGGACAAGAGACCCAGTACTTC. Its translation is CASSVRGQETQYF.

The rearrangement uses TRBV29-1 and TRBJ2-5; no definite D call. TRBJ2-7 matches the DNA end more closely, so the J call is doubtful. The CDR3 length is 11 residues. CDR1 and CDR2 (germline): SQVTM, ANQGSEA. CDR3 sequence reads: CSVDGRYEQYF. The CDR3, as DNA: TGCAGCGTTGACGGCCGTTACGAGCAGTACTTC.

The chain has TRBV20-1 and TRBJ1-1; D is ambiguous. CDR1 and CDR2 (germline): DFQATT, SNEGSKA (reference sequence). This CDR3 is built from 13 residues. V lost 6 bases, J lost 3 bases, and 14 bases lay in between. The CDR3 protein is CSALPGGYTEAFF. CDR3 nucleotides: TGCAGTGCCCTCCCCGGCGGTTACACTGAAGCTTTCTTT.

The chain joins TRBV27 to TRBJ1-1, with D perhaps TRBD1 (5 bases). CDR3 size: 15 residues. V lost 0 bases and J lost 1, with 9 bases in between. Germline V gene lookup returns CDR1 MNHEY and CDR2 SMNVEV (reference sequence). The CDR3 DNA sequence: TGTGCCAGCAGTTTATCGCCGGGGGGGAACACTGAAGCTTTCTTT. This codes for CASSLSPGGNTEAFF.

The V and J genes are TRBV3-1 and TRBJ2-3, with 7 bases identical to TRBD2. CDR3 length: 14 residues. J was trimmed by 14 bases and V by 1 base; bases with no gene match: 12. CDR1 is LGHDT and CDR2 is YNNKEL in the germline V gene (reference sequence). The CDR3 coding sequence is TGTGCCAGCAGCCAAGGCGGGAGTGTGGGATACGCGTATTTT. Protein: CASSQGGSVGYAYF.

This clonotype was found a few times. The CDR3 DNA follows: TGCAGCGCCCATGCGGGAGGCTCCAATGAGCAGTTCTTC. Translated: CSAHAGGSNEQFF. The V gene is TRBV29-1, the J gene TRBJ2-1; 8 bases fit TRBD2. Germline V gene sequence: CDR1 SQVTM, CDR2 ANQGSEA. The CDR3 loop spans 13 amino acids. Losses at the gene ends were 7 bases for V and 6 bases for J; bases not matched to a gene: 8.

The V call is TRBV27, the J call TRBJ2-1; TRBD2 matches at 14 bases. The J call may be in error: the DNA end matches TRBJ2-7 better. The CDR3 consists of 15 residues. Germline V gene sequence: CDR1 MNHEY, CDR2 SMNVEV (reference sequence). CDR3 nucleotides: TGTGCCAGCAGACTTGGGACTAGCGGGAGATACGAGCAGTACTTC. Translated: CASRLGTSGRYEQYF.

The rearrangement joins TRBV6-6 to TRBJ2-5; TRBD2 aligns across 9 bases. The J call is uncertain, as TRBJ2-7 better fits the DNA end. The germline V gene has CDR1 MNHNY and CDR2 SVGAGI (reference sequence). The CDR3 runs 16 residues. This CDR3 reads CASSPTRASGTYEQYF. The CDR3 nucleotides read TGTGCCAGCAGCCCGACGAGGGCTAGCGGGACCTACGAGCAGTACTTC.

This clonotype was counted only a few times. The genes are TRBV12-3 or TRBV12-4 and TRBJ2-4; TRBD2 matches at 10 bases. The J call may be in error: the DNA end matches TRBJ2-7 better. CDR3 length: 15 amino acids. CDR3 residues: CASSPRTSGHYEQYF. The CDR3 bases are TGTGCCAGCAGCCCCCGGACTAGCGGACACTACGAGCAGTACTTC.

The chain has TRBV7-2 and TRBJ2-3; 13 bases map to TRBD2. The CDR3 runs 17 residues. V was pared by 5 bases and J by 14 bases, with 19 bases of the junction left unmatched. Germline CDR1 SGHTA, CDR2 FQGNSA. CDR3 region: CASSNLGTSGEHRDAYF. CDR3 DNA: TGTGCCAGCAGCAATTTAGGGACTAGCGGGGAACACAGAGACGCGTATTTT.

The chain employs TRBV20-1 and TRBJ2-7; no clear D gene. Germline CDR1 reads DFQATT; CDR2 reads SNEGSKA (reference sequence). The CDR3 contains 12 residues. Trimming shortened V by 5 bases and J by 0 bases, and 8 bases separated the two germline ends. CDR3 coding DNA: TGCAGTGCTCGGTTTACCTCCTACGAGCAGTACTTC. This gives the protein CSARFTSYEQYF.

In its sample, this clonotype was seen a few times. V usage is TRBV20-1 and J usage is TRBJ2-7; tentatively, D is TRBD1 (6 bases). The germline gives CDR1 DFQATT, CDR2 SNEGSKA (reference sequence). V lost 5 bases, J lost 0 bases, and 11 bases lay in between. The CDR3 runs to 13 residues. Written as DNA, the CDR3 is TGCAGTGCTTGGGACAAAAGCTCCTACGAGCAGTACTTC. Translating gives CSAWDKSSYEQYF.